These 28 T cell receptor beta chains were all obtained from the same sample, sequenced in a study of T cells after yellow fever vaccination. TCRdb fed the 5' RACE reads into MiXCR, producing one record per CDR3 protein. The table shows some 300,000 distinct CDR3 sequences, with 8.5% to 10% occurring only once. The source material was CD4+ T cells sorted from PBMCs, sampled 5 days after the yellow fever booster vaccination. These receptors all come from a man aged 18 to 35 who received the YFV17D yellow fever vaccine.

This chain uses TRBV3-1 with TRBJ2-3; D gene ambiguous. Trimming stripped 0 bases from V and 5 bases from J, with 6 bases between. CDR3 size: 13 residues. Germline values: CDR1 LGHDT, CDR2 YNNKEL (reference sequence). The CDR3 DNA reads as TGTGCCAGCAGCCAAGATCCGAGAGATACGCAGTATTTT. It is translated as CASSQDPRDTQYF.

With respect to this clonotype: A read error may produce the germline difference seen at one junction end. The chain is built from TRBV7-9 and TRBJ1-1, with a weak D call TRBD1 (6 bases). Germline CDR1 is SEHNR and CDR2 is FQNEAQ (reference sequence). The CDR3 loop spans 13 amino acids. Here the CDR3 DNA reads TGTGCCAGCAGCACAAACCCATGGACAGACCTCCCTTTT. It codes for CASSTNPWTDLPF.

This clonotype was counted between two and nine times. The chain links TRBV9 to TRBJ2-5; 10 bases map to TRBD2. CDR3 size: 17 residues. Germline assignment: CDR1 SGDLS and CDR2 YYNGEE. The V gene end was trimmed by 0 bases and the J gene end by 4 bases; junction bases not matched to a gene: 9. CDR3 nucleotide sequence: TGTGCCAGCAGCGTAGGATCGCTAGCGGGGGTGAGAGAGACCCAGTACTTC. As protein: CASSVGSLAGVRETQYF.

This sequence joins TRBV30 and TRBJ1-5; 9 nucleotides align to TRBD1. The CDR3 is 15 residues long. The junction had 10 bases not matched to a gene; V was cut back by 3 bases and J by 7 bases. CDR1 and CDR2 from the germline V gene are GTSNPN and SVGIG (reference sequence). The CDR3 sequence is CAWSSSGQGRQPQHF. The CDR3 nucleotides read TGTGCCTGGAGCTCATCGGGACAGGGACGCCAGCCCCAGCATTTT.

This clonotype was counted a few times. The chain carries TRBV7-3 and TRBJ2-1; TRBD1 or TRBD2 may be the D gene (5 bases each). The V gene lost 5 bases and the J gene lost 6 bases, with 20 bases spanning the gap. This CDR3 region has 16 residues. CDR1 SGHTA and CDR2 FQGTGA come from the germline V gene. DNA of the CDR3: TGTGCCAGCAGCCCTGGGACCCCCCGAACAGGCAATGAGCAGTTCTTC. This encodes CASSPGTPRTGNEQFF.

The sample holds many counts of this clonotype. The chain has TRBV6-2 or TRBV6-3 and TRBJ1-2, with unresolved D. The CDR3 sequence is 14 residues long. V was cut by 2 bases and J by 4 bases, with 11 bases left in between. Per the germline V gene, CDR1 is MNHEY and CDR2 is SVGEGT. The CDR3 region has the DNA TGTGCCAGCAGTTACGAATCCCCCGTCTATGGCTACACCTTC. Its protein product is CASSYESPVYGYTF.

This clonotype was picked up a small number of times. The rearrangement links TRBV18 to TRBJ2-1; 10 bases agree with TRBD1. Germline V gives CDR1 KGHSH, CDR2 LQKENI. The CDR3 totals 15 residues. The junction had 10 bases not matched to a gene; V was cut back by 4 bases and J by 10 bases. The CDR3 bases are TGTGCCAGCTCACTTTCCGGGACAGGGGCGAAGGAGCAGTTCTTC. Its protein product is CASSLSGTGAKEQFF.

The table lists this clonotype with a few counts. V and J are TRBV4-3 and TRBJ1-3; 11 bases match TRBD1. Germline CDR1 is LGHNA and CDR2 is YSLEER. The CDR3 runs 16 residues. Trimming cost V 4 bases and J 7 bases; bases outside gene matches: 9. The CDR3 protein is CASSPAGTGGENTIYF. CDR3 nucleotide sequence: TGCGCCAGCAGCCCTGCCGGGACAGGGGGAGAGAACACCATATATTTT.

The gene calls are TRBV12-3 or TRBV12-4 and TRBJ1-4, with D possibly matching TRBD1 (5 bases). This CDR3 region has 15 residues. Trimming pared 6 bases from V and 5 bases from J, leaving 16 bases between. The CDR3 is CASRTDQGGNEKLFF. Written as DNA, the CDR3 is TGTGCCAGCAGGACAGACCAGGGAGGAAATGAAAAACTGTTTTTT.

This clonotype was found many times. J is TRBJ2-2 and V is TRBV29-1; 7 bases fit TRBD1. V lost 7 bases to trimming and J lost 5 bases; unmatched junction nucleotides: 4. The germline gives CDR1 SQVTM, CDR2 ANQGSEA. This CDR3 contains 12 residues. In DNA, the CDR3 is TGCAGCGCACACAGGGGTACCGGGGAGCTGTTTTTT. As protein: CSAHRGTGELFF.

This clonotype was observed a single time. This rearrangement joins TRBV20-1 to TRBJ1-2; TRBD1 might be the D (6 bases). The CDR3 has 16 amino acids. CDR1 is DFQATT and CDR2 is SNEGSKA in the germline V gene (reference sequence). V was pared by 0 bases and J by 0 bases, with 14 bases between. The CDR3 nucleotides read TGCAGTGCTAGAGAACCCCGGGACACCGCTAACTATGGCTACACCTTC. Translated: CSAREPRDTANYGYTF.

The V gene is TRBV14, the J gene TRBJ2-5, with D maybe TRBD1 (5 bases). V dropped 3 bases and J dropped 4 bases, with 9 bases sitting between them. This CDR3 has 13 amino acids. The germline V gene has CDR1 SGHDN and CDR2 FVKESK. DNA for the CDR3: TGTGCCAGCAGCCAGTGGGGCTCAGAGACCCAGTACTTC. It translates to CASSQWGSETQYF.

This chain connects TRBV11-2 to TRBJ2-5, with TRBD2 matching over 7 bases. Germline CDR1 is SGHAT and CDR2 is FQNNGV. The CDR3 is 15 residues long. Trimming at V came to 0 bases and at J to 7 bases, leaving 8 bases not matched to a gene. The CDR3 DNA follows: TGTGCCAGCAGCTTAGATCTCAGCGGGATGGTGACCCAGTACTTC. This encodes CASSLDLSGMVTQYF. Combining the CDR3 with reference TRBV11-2 and TRBJ2-5 gives the whole variable domain EAGVAQSPRYKIIEKRQSVAFWCNPISGHATLYWYQQILGQGPKLLIQFQNNGVVDDSQLPKDRFSAERLKGVDSTLKIQPAKLEDSAVYLCASSLDLSGMVTQYFGPGTRLLVL.

This clonotype came up a few times. The chain recombines TRBV13 with TRBJ2-1; D is uncertain. V lost 5 bases, J lost 8 bases, and 16 bases lay in between. Looked up from germline, CDR1 is PRHDT and CDR2 is FYEKMQ (reference sequence). CDR3 length equals 14 residues. The CDR3 DNA follows: TGTGCCAGCAGCGTCCGGCCCCCGGCGCATGAGCAGTTCTTC. Translating it yields CASSVRPPAHEQFF.

This clonotype was picked up a small number of times. The chain couples TRBV2 to TRBJ2-5; 8 nucleotides align to TRBD1. Germline V gives CDR1 SNHLY, CDR2 FYNNEI. CDR3 length: 14 amino acids. V dropped 1 base and J dropped 4; count of bases not matched to a gene: 2. CDR3 loop: CASSEEQGGETQYF. Here the CDR3 DNA reads TGTGCCAGCAGTGAAGAACAGGGGGGAGAGACCCAGTACTTC.

This clonotype was counted only a few times. This sequence joins TRBV19 and TRBJ2-5, with D possibly TRBD1 on 6 matching bases. CDR1 LNHDA and CDR2 SQIVND come from the germline V gene (reference sequence). V lost 4 bases, J lost 4 bases, and 13 bases lay in between. This CDR3 has 14 residues. The DNA for the CDR3 is TGTGCCAGTAGTAGCTACAGGGCGGGAGAGACCCAGTACTTC. Protein: CASSSYRAGETQYF.

J is TRBJ1-1 and V is TRBV5-1, with D unclear. CDR1 and CDR2 from the germline V gene are SGHRS and YFSETQ. V lost 3 bases, J lost 6 bases, and 12 bases lay in between. There are 13 residues in the CDR3. Here the CDR3 DNA reads TGCGCCAGCAGCTCCGGTAGTATACCTGAAGCTTTCTTT. This translates into CASSSGSIPEAFF.

This clonotype showed up just a few times. The chain links TRBV20-1 to TRBJ1-1; D is unclear. V was pared by 1 base and J by 7 bases, with 7 bases between. CDR1 is DFQATT and CDR2 is SNEGSKA in the germline V gene (reference sequence). The CDR3 has 11 residues. The CDR3 DNA reads as TGCAGTGCTAGAGTTCAGATTGAAGCTTTCTTT. Translation gives CSARVQIEAFF.

The V gene is TRBV6-5, the J gene TRBJ2-4, with 7 bases that match TRBD2. The ends lost 4 bases at V and 0 bases at J; junction bases unmatched: 15. The germline V gene encodes CDR1 MNHEY and CDR2 SVGAGI. This CDR3 contains 19 residues. This chain's CDR3 is CASSWSPGGGRGAKNIQYF. For the CDR3, the DNA is TGTGCCAGCAGTTGGTCCCCGGGCGGGGGAAGGGGAGCCAAAAACATTCAGTACTTC.

This clonotype was picked up many times. The rearrangement uses TRBV4-1 and TRBJ1-3; D might be TRBD1 (5 bases). CDR3 length equals 14 residues. The V gene lost 4 bases and the J gene lost 2 bases, with 9 bases spanning the gap. Germline-derived CDR1 and CDR2 are MGHRA and YSYEKL. The DNA of the CDR3 is TGCGCCAGCAGCCGGGGCTCAGCTGGAAACACCATATATTTT. Translation gives CASSRGSAGNTIYF.

This clonotype was seen a few times. V usage is TRBV7-2 and J usage is TRBJ2-1, with D unclear. Trimming stripped 1 base from V and 3 bases from J, with 7 bases between. The CDR3 sequence is 14 residues long. Germline CDR1 reads SGHTA; CDR2 reads FQGNSA. CDR3 bases: TGTGCCAGCAGCTTAGATCCCCTCTACAATGAGCAGTTCTTC. It yields the protein CASSLDPLYNEQFF.

Many counts were recorded for this clonotype. The V gene is TRBV5-1, the J gene TRBJ2-3; D possibly corresponds to TRBD2 (5 bases). The length of the CDR3 is 13 residues. Germline V lookup: CDR1 SGHRS, CDR2 YFSETQ. The V end was cut by 4 bases, the J end by 2 bases, with 8 bases between. The CDR3 region is CASSPGSTDTQYF. As DNA, the CDR3 is TGCGCCAGCAGCCCGGGGTCCACAGATACGCAGTATTTT.

The chain couples TRBV27 to TRBJ1-5; 8 nucleotides line up with TRBD1. V gave up 4 bases and J gave up 9 bases; unmatched junction bases: 8. CDR3 size: 14 residues. CDR1 is MNHEY and CDR2 is SMNVEV in the germline V gene (reference sequence). This CDR3 reads CASSSGQDLGPQHF. The CDR3 DNA sequence: TGTGCCAGCAGTTCGGGACAGGACCTGGGGCCCCAGCATTTT.

This clonotype was seen only a few times. The chain employs TRBV10-3 and TRBJ2-2; D may be TRBD2 (6 bases). The ends were cut back, 8 bases at V and 3 bases at J, with 16 bases in the middle. Germline lookup yields CDR1 ENHRY and CDR2 SYGVKD. The CDR3 length is 15 residues. The CDR3 bases are TGTGCCATCCGAGGGGCGGGGTTGGACACCGGGGAGCTGTTTTTT. Protein sequence: CAIRGAGLDTGELFF.

V is TRBV7-9 and J is TRBJ2-5; D may be TRBD2 (6 bases). CDR1 is SEHNR and CDR2 is FQNEAQ in the germline V gene (reference sequence). The ends were cut back, 5 bases at V and 3 bases at J, with 10 bases in the middle. This CDR3 is 13 amino acids long. CDR3 loop: CASSRDWEETQYF. The CDR3 DNA sequence: TGTGCCAGCAGCAGGGACTGGGAAGAGACCCAGTACTTC.

The V and J genes are TRBV13 and TRBJ2-7; possibly TRBD1 for D (6 bases). The V end lost 0 bases, the J end lost 4 bases, and 10 bases lay between the germline ends. The CDR3 is made up of 14 amino acids. From germline, CDR1 is PRHDT and CDR2 FYEKMQ (reference sequence). The CDR3 DNA follows: TGTGCCAGCAGCTTAGGCCCCAGGGGATACGAGCAGTACGTC. Encoded protein: CASSLGPRGYEQYV.

This clonotype was detected a few times. The CDR3 loop is CATSDRTDREETQYF. In nucleotides, the CDR3 is TGTGCCACCAGTGACAGAACGGACAGAGAAGAGACCCAGTACTTC. The chain carries TRBV24-1 and TRBJ2-5, with a tentative D call TRBD1 (6 bases). Trimming took off 4 bases at V and 3 bases at J, with 14 bases between the two ends. There are 15 residues in the CDR3. The germline CDR1 and CDR2 sequences are KGHDR and SFDVKD.

The rearrangement links TRBV5-4 to TRBJ2-2; unclear D gene. In germline, CDR1 is SGHNT, CDR2 YYREEE (reference sequence). V gave up 0 bases and J gave up 3 bases, with 9 bases separating them. This CDR3 has 15 amino acids. This chain's CDR3 is CASSLDSDYTGELFF. CDR3 bases: TGTGCCAGCAGCTTGGACAGTGACTACACCGGGGAGCTGTTTTTT.